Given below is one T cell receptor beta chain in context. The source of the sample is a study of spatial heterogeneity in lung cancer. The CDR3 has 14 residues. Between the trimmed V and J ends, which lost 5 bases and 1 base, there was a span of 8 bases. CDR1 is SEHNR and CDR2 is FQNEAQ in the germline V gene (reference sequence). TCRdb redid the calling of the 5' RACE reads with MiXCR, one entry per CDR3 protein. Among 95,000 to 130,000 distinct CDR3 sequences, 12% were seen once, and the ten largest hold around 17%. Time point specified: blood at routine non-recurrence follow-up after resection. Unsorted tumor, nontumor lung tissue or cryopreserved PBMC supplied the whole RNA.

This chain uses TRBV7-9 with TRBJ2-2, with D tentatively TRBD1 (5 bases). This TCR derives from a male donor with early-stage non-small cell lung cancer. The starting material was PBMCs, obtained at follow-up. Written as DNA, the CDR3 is TGTGCCAGCAGCCTGGGGCTGAACACCGGGGAGCTGTTTTTT. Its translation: CASSLGLNTGELFF.